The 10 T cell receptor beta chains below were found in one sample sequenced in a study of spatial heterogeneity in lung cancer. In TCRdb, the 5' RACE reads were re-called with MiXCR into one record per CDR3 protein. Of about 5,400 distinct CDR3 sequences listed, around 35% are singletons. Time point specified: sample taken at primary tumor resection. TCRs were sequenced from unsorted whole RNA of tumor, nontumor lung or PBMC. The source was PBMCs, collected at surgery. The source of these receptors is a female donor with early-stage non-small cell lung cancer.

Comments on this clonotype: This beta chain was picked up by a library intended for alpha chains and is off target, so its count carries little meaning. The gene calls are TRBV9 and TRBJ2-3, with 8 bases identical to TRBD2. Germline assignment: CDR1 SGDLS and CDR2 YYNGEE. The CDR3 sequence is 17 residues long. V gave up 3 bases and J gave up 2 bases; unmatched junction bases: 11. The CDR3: CASSAHRSGDNTDTQYF. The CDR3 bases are TGTGCCAGCAGCGCCCACCGTAGCGGGGACAACACAGATACGCAGTATTTT.

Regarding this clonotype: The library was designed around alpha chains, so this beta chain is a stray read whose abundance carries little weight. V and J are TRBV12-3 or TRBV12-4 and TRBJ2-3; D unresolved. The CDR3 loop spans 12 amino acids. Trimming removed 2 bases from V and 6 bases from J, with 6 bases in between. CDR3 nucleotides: TGTGCCAGCAGTTTAATAACGGATACGCAGTATTTT. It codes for CASSLITDTQYF.

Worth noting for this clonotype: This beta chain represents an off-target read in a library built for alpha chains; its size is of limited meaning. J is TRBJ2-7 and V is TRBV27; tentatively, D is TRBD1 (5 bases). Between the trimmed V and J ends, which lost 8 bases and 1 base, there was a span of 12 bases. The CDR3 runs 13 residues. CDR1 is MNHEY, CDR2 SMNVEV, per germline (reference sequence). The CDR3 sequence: CASGVGLSYEQYF. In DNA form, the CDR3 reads TGTGCCAGCGGGGTGGGGCTTTCCTACGAGCAGTACTTC.

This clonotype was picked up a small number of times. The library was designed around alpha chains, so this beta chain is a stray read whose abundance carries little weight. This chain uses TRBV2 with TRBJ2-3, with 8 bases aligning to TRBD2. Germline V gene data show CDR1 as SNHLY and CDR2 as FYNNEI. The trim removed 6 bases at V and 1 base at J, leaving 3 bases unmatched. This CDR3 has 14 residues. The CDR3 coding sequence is TGTGCCAGCAGGGGACTAGTTGGCACAGATACGCAGTATTTT. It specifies CASRGLVGTDTQYF. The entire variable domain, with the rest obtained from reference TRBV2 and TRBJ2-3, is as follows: EPEVTQTPSHQVTQMGQEVILRCVPISNHLYFYWYRQILGQKVEFLVSFYNNEISEKSEIFDDQFSVERPDGSNFTLKIRSTKLEDSAMYFCASRGLVGTDTQYFGPGTRLTVL.

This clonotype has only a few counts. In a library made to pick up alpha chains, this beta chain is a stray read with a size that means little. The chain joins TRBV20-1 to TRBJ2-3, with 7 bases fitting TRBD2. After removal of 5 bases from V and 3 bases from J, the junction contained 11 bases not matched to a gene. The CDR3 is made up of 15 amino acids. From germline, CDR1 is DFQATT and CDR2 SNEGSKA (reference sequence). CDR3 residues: CSAESGDRETDTQYF. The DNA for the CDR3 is TGCAGTGCTGAAAGCGGGGACCGCGAGACAGATACGCAGTATTTT.

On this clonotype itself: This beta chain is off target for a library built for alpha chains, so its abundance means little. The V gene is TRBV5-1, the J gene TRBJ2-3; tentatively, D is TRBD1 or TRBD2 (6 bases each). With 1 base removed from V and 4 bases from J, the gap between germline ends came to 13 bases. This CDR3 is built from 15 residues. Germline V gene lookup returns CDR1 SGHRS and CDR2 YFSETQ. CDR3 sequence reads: CASSLWGADADTQYF. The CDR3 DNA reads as TGCGCCAGCAGCTTGTGGGGGGCCGATGCAGATACGCAGTATTTT.

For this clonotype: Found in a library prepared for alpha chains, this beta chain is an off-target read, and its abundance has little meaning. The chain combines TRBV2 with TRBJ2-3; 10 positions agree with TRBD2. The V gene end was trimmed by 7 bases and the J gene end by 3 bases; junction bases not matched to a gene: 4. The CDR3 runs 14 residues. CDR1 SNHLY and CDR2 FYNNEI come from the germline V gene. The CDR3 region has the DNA TGTGCCAGCAAGCGGGGGGGCAGGACAGATACGCAGTATTTT. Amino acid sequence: CASKRGGRTDTQYF.

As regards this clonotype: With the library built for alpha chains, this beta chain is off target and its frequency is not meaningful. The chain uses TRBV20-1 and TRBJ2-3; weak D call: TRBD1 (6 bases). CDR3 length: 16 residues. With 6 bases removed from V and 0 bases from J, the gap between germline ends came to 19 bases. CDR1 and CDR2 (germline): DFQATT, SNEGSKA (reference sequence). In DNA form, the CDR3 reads TGCAGTGCCGCGAACCCGGACAGATCTAGCACAGATACGCAGTATTTT. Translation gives CSAANPDRSSTDTQYF.

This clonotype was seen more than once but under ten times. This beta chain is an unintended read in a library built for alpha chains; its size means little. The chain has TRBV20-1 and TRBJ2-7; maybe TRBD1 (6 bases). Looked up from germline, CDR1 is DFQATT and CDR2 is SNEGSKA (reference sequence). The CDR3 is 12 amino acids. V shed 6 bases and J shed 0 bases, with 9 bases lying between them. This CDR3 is CSARQVSYEQYF. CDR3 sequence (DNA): TGCAGTGCCAGACAGGTCTCCTACGAGCAGTACTTC.

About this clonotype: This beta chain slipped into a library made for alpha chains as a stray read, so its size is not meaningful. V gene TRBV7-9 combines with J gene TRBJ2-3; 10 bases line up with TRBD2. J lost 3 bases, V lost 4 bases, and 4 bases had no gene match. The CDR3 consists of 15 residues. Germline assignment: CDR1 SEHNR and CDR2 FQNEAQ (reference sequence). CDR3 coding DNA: TGTGCCAGCAGCTGGCTAGCGGGGGTTACAGATACGCAGTATTTT. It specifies CASSWLAGVTDTQYF.